The entry below describes one T cell receptor (beta chain). Its target is not known. V was trimmed by 2 bases and J by 5 bases, leaving 8 bases between them. The CDR3 consists of 13 residues. The germline gives CDR1 SGHDN, CDR2 FVKESK. Both subsets, CD45RA+ naive and CD45RA-negative memory, were split from the CD4+ cells. Using immunoSEQ multiplex PCR, the repertoire was profiled, and TCRdb retains in-frame clones only, with some absent. This table has some 680,000 clones, around 73% appearing once. The sample originates from a study of shared clonotypes between healthy human individuals. Across the whole study: Per-donor plates numbered three CD4 naive, three CD4 memory, two CD8 naive and one CD8 memory. Study results and limitations: Relative to clonotypes present in all four donors, those not shared had lower generation probabilities.

Specimen: memory CD4+ T cells sorted from blood. Subset here: CD45RA-negative fraction. V usage is TRBV14 and J usage is TRBJ2-3; no clear D gene. The sequence came from a woman aged 30 to 39 in good health. CDR3 nucleotide sequence: TGTGCCAGCAGCCAACTCGGCCTAGATACGCAGTATTTT. It translates to CASSQLGLDTQYF.